This TCR beta chain originates from a study of beta chain features in type 1 diabetes. Study-wide findings and caveats: Junctions at VDJ sites from type 1 diabetes patients had fewer insertions and more deletions. When Type 1 diabetes patients were examined, their TCRB CDR3s proved moderately but significantly shorter in all four CD4+ subsets.

Expressed TCRB transcripts were sequenced, since all the RNA that had been isolated was reverse transcribed. Some clones are missing from TCRdb's copy, which holds only in-frame ones; the method was immunoSEQ multiplex PCR. The table shows some 330,000 clones, with 10% to 15% occurring only once. Sampling consisted of one heparinised blood draw per donor, averaging about 116 mL. A sort by CD45RO/CCR7/CD25/CD127/CD95/CD27 yielded CD4+ naive, central memory, regulatory and stem cell-like memory cells. Worth noting for this clone: Its matching antigen is unknown.

Germline V CDR1 and CDR2: SGHRS, YFSETQ. The length of the CDR3 is 16 residues. V dropped 4 bases and J dropped 1; count of bases not matched to a gene: 4. Input material: naive CD4+ T cells from blood. The receptor comes from a woman between 18 and 30 years old with type 1 diabetes. The chain is built from TRBV5-1 and TRBJ2-1, with 11 nucleotides matching TRBD2. The CDR3 sequence: CASSGVAGGSYNEQFF. Written as DNA, the CDR3 is TGCGCCAGCAGCGGAGTAGCGGGAGGGTCCTACAATGAGCAGTTCTTC.